The clone carrying this TCR beta chain was detected once. One end of the junction is discordant with germline, which a read error may explain. These data come from a study of blood T cell repertoires in COVID-19. CDR3 size: 15 residues. Germline V gene sequence: CDR1 LNHNV, CDR2 YYDKDF (reference sequence). Measured with immunoSEQ multiplex PCR; TCRdb has only the in-frame clones, and not every one. Here the sample spans 150,000 to 200,000 clones, about 91% being singletons. The sequenced sample consisted of PBMCs or T cells enriched from blood (not recorded which). The sequence came from a young woman who had recovered from COVID-19. The chain links TRBV15 to TRBJ2-7; tentative D call: TRBD2 (5 bases). This CDR3 reads CATSRDRSDTYEQYF. Written as DNA, the CDR3 is TGTGCCACCAGCAGAGACCGTAGCGATACCTACGAACAGTACTTC.